This TCR beta chain was sequenced for a study of T cells expressing NK-cell markers (dated by TCRdb to 2018 to 2020). With respect to the entire study: TCR beta-chain repertoires were profiled in sorted CD3+CD56+NKG2C+, CD3+CD56+NKG2C- and CD3+CD56-NKG2C+ T-cell subsets from roughly eight donors. Seven of the eight sequenced donors were HCMV-seropositive and one was HCMV-seronegative. The libraries were sequenced on Illumina HiSeq 2000/2500, MiSeq or NextSeq, producing 2 x 150 bp reads. The eight sequenced donors were randomly selected healthy volunteers, three men and five women.

Overall results and qualifications from the work: It remained unclear whether the expanded NKG2C-expressing T cell clones were specific for HCMV antigens. In about 6 donors, the dominant CD3+CD56+NKG2C+ clonotypes were found to rank among the top 10 CD8+ clonotypes and to make up about 1.0-7.0% of CD8+ T cells. Those dominant clonotypes were again the most abundant among CD3+CD56-NKG2C+ cells in a handful of donors, at about 25-65%.

CDR1 and CDR2, per the germline V gene, are SNHLY and FYNNEI. The CDR3 measures 15 amino acids from cysteine to phenylalanine. The nucleotide record is missing. A commercial ELISA kit detecting HCMV-specific IgG in serum was used to determine HCMV serostatus. Peripheral blood mononuclear cells were isolated from blood by Ficoll density gradient centrifugation. Sequencing was performed on an Illumina HiSeq 2000. TCR beta cDNA libraries were prepared using 5'RACE template switching, which introduced a universal primer site and unique molecular identifiers. Priming for cDNA synthesis came from the TCR beta constant segment, and two successive PCR amplification steps followed. Per the source publication's procedure: MIGEC was used to demultiplex reads and group the reads by UMI, and MiTCR was used to assemble and quantify clonotypes. To remove erroneous sequences, TCR cDNA sequences were retained only when supported by two or more reads. The tcR package was used for downstream repertoire analysis, and clonotypes were matched across fractions by CDR3 nucleotide sequence plus V segment. Antigen specificity was annotated against VDJdb with VDJmatch, allowing one amino acid substitution in CDR3. TCRdb reprocessed the reads, so every CDR3 protein sequence counts as one entry and DNA is not shown. The V and J calls come from TCRdb's annotation, not from the publication. This sample's records show hundreds of thousands of distinct CDR3 sequences. The ten largest account for around 5.2% of the sample.

Regarding this clonotype: What antigen it recognizes has not been identified.

The sample comprised blood T cells: a sorted CD56 or NKG2C T cell subset, CD4+ or CD8+ T cells, or bulk PBMC T cells (not recorded which). In this chain, TRBV2 is recombined with TRBJ2-5; lacking DNA, the TRBD1 call made by TCRdb goes unchecked. The sequence was collected from a man aged 18-69 years in good health. This receptor has the CDR3 CASSPLHGGAKTQYF.